The 14 T cell receptor beta chains in this list originate from one sample, sequenced in a study of T cell responses to AZD1222 COVID-19 vaccine. Here immunoSEQ multiplex PCR was the method, and the copy in TCRdb shows in-frame clones only, minus some. In the table there are some 100,000 clones, about 83% of which are singletons. The sequencing here drew on peripheral blood, taken on day 0 of AZD1222 vaccination. All receptors come from an adult in good health.

The J gene is TRBJ1-6, the V gene TRBV5-5; TRBD1 is a possible D gene (5 bases). The V and J ends lost 1 base and 10 bases respectively, with 15 bases between them. Germline assignment: CDR1 SGHKS and CDR2 YYEKEE (reference sequence). This CDR3 comprises 15 residues. The chain's CDR3 is CASSLLIGAVSPLHF. The CDR3 DNA sequence: TGTGCCAGCAGCTTGTTAATTGGGGCGGTCTCACCCCTCCACTTT. Together with reference TRBV5-5 and TRBJ1-6, the CDR3 gives the full variable domain: DAGVTQSPTHLIKTRGQQVTLRCSPISGHKSVSWYQQVLGQGPQFIFQYYEKEERGRGNFPDRFSARQFPNYSSELNVNALLLGDSALYLCASSLLIGAVSPLHFGNGTRLTVT.

This chain joins TRBV19 and TRBJ1-5, with unresolved D. V lost 7 bases and J 2 bases, leaving 6 bases between the germline ends. Germline-derived CDR1 and CDR2 are LNHDA and SQIVND (reference sequence). This CDR3 is 12 amino acids long. This CDR3 reads CASTTGNQPQHF. The CDR3, as DNA: TGTGCCAGTACTACGGGCAATCAGCCCCAGCATTTT.

The V gene is TRBV5-4, the J gene TRBJ2-3; 11 bases fit TRBD2. J was trimmed by 8 bases and V by 4 bases; bases with no gene match: 12. Germline CDR1 reads SGHNT; CDR2 reads YYREEE (reference sequence). CDR3 length equals 16 residues. CDR3 protein: CASSLPLAGAPGTQYF. CDR3 nucleotides: TGTGCCAGCAGCCTCCCACTAGCGGGGGCCCCAGGTACGCAGTATTTT.

This clone was observed once. The rearrangement joins TRBV7-8 to TRBJ1-2, with D perhaps TRBD1 (5 bases). V lost 5 bases and J lost 5, with 12 bases in between. Germline CDR1 SGHVS, CDR2 FQNEAQ. CDR3 length: 13 amino acids. The CDR3 sequence: CASSNRDPYGYTF. As DNA, the CDR3 is TGTGCCAGCAGCAACCGGGACCCTTATGGCTACACCTTC.

V is TRBV3-1 (or the pseudogene TRBV3-2) and J is TRBJ1-2, with D possibly being TRBD1 (6 bases). Trimming cost V 1 base and J 1 base, with 19 bases left between them. The CDR3 runs 18 residues. Germline assignment: CDR1 LGHDT and CDR2 YNNKEL (reference sequence). The CDR3 nucleotides are TGTGCCAGCAGCCAAGGAGGATCTTCGGGACAAGTTAACTATGGCTACACCTTC. Translated, it gives CASSQGGSSGQVNYGYTF.

This sequence joins TRBV29-1 and TRBJ1-3, with a weak D call TRBD1 (6 bases). Germline assignment: CDR1 SQVTM and CDR2 ANQGSEA. The CDR3 has 14 amino acids. Trimming removed 4 bases at V and 2 bases at J, with 12 bases between. CDR3 nucleotides: TGCAGCGTTGCCTGGGGGGGCACTGGAAACACCATATATTTT. Amino acid sequence: CSVAWGGTGNTIYF.

The rearrangement joins TRBV6-5 to TRBJ1-1; the D is unclear. The CDR3 is 11 amino acids. Germline CDR1 MNHEY, CDR2 SVGAGI. Trimming pared 6 bases from V and 4 bases from J, leaving 6 bases between. CDR3 sequence (DNA): TGTGCCAGCAGCCTCATCACTGAAGCTTTCTTT. Protein: CASSLITEAFF.

The rearrangement links TRBV18 to TRBJ1-2; D unclear. This CDR3 region has 14 residues. The germline gives CDR1 KGHSH, CDR2 LQKENI. V dropped 5 bases and J dropped 4 bases, with 14 bases sitting between them. Here the CDR3 DNA reads TGTGCCAGCTCAAACTCCCGGGCAAGCTATGGCTACACCTTC. This gives the protein CASSNSRASYGYTF.

This chain uses TRBV7-2 with TRBJ2-7; TRBD2 aligns across 8 bases. V dropped 1 base and J dropped 0; count of bases not matched to a gene: 2. This CDR3 comprises 15 residues. The germline CDR1 and CDR2 sequences are SGHTA and FQGNSA. The CDR3 DNA is TGTGCCAGCAGCTTAGTTAGCGGGGCCTCCTACGAGCAGTACTTC. The encoded protein is CASSLVSGASYEQYF.

This clone was seen just once. This chain's CDR3 is CASSVGLNEKLFF. In nucleotides, the CDR3 is TGTGCCAGCAGTGTCGGGCTAAATGAAAAACTGTTTTTT. The rearrangement joins TRBV28 to TRBJ1-4, with no clear D. The CDR3 sequence is 13 residues long. Germline loops: CDR1 MDHEN, CDR2 SYDVKM. The V end was cut by 5 bases, the J end by 5 bases, with 9 bases between.

V is TRBV28 and J is TRBJ2-6; no clear D gene. Germline V gene sequence: CDR1 MDHEN, CDR2 SYDVKM. The CDR3 is made up of 16 amino acids. The V end was cut by 7 bases, the J end by 0 bases, with 13 bases between. In DNA, the CDR3 is TGTGCCAGCACCAGGACCCGATCCTCTGGGGCCAACGTCCTGACTTTC. Amino acids: CASTRTRSSGANVLTF.

V is TRBV5-8 and J is TRBJ1-2; D unclear. Germline V gives CDR1 SGHTS, CDR2 YDEGEE. This CDR3 is 10 amino acids long. The ends were cut back, 9 bases at V and 4 bases at J, with 7 bases in the middle. CDR3 region: CANTAYGYTF. The CDR3 DNA is TGTGCCAATACCGCCTATGGCTACACCTTC.

The chain recombines TRBV7-2 with TRBJ1-2; tentatively, D is TRBD1 (5 bases). From germline, CDR1 is SGHTA and CDR2 FQGNSA. The CDR3 length is 15 residues. Trimming pared 2 bases from V and 4 bases from J, leaving 14 bases between. CDR3 amino acids: CASSLSTGQGYGYTF. In DNA, the CDR3 is TGTGCCAGCAGCTTATCCACGGGGCAGGGCTATGGCTACACCTTC.

The chain is built from TRBV6-5 and TRBJ1-1; 8 positions match TRBD1. V lost 4 bases and J lost 1; bases outside the gene matches: 5. CDR3 length: 15 residues. Germline values: CDR1 MNHEY, CDR2 SVGAGI. The CDR3 DNA sequence: TGTGCCAGCAGTTCCTGGACAGGGAGGAACACTGAAGCTTTCTTT. It is translated as CASSSWTGRNTEAFF.